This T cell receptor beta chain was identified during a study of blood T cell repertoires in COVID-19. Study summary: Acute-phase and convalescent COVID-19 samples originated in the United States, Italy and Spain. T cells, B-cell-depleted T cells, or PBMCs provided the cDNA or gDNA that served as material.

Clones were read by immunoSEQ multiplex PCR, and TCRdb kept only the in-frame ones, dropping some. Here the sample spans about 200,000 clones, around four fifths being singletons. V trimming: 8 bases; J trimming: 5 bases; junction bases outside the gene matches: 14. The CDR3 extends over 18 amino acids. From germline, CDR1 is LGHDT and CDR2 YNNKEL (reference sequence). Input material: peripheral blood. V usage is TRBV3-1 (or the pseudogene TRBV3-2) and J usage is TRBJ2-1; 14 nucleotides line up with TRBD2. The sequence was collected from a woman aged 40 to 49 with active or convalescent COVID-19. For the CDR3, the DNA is TGTGCCAGCTCCACGGGACTAGCGGGAGAGGGGAACCACAATGAGCAGTTCTTC. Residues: CASSTGLAGEGNHNEQFF.